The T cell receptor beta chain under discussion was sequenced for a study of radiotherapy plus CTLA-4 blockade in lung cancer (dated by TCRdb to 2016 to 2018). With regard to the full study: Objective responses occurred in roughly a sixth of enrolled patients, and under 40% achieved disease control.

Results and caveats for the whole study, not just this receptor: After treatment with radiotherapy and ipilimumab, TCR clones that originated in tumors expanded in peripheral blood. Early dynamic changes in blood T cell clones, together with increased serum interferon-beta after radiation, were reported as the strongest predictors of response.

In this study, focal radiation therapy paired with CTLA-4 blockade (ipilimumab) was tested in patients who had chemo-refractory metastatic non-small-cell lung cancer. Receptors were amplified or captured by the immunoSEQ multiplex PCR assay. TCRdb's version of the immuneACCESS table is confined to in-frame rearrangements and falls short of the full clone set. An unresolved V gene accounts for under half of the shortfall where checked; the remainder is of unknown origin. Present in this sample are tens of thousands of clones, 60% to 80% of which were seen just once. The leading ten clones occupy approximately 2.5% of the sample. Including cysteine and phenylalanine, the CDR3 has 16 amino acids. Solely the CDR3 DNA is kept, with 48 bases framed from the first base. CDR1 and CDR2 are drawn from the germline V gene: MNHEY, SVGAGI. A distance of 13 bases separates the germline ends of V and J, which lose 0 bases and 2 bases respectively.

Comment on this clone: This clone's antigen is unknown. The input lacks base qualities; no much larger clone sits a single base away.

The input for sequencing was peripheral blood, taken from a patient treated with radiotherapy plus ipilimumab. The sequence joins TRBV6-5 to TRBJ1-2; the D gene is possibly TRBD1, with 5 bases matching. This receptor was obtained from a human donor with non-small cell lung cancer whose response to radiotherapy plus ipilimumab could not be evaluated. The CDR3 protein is CASSYSPRGVNYGYTF. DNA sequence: TGTGCCAGCAGTTACTCACCGCGGGGGGTGAACTATGGCTACACCTTC.